This TCR beta chain emerged from a study of blood T cell repertoires in COVID-19 (dated by TCRdb to 2019 to 2021). Study-level background: Samples from collaborators originated in the United States, Italy and Spain and spanned both the acute and convalescent phases of COVID-19. Nearly every sample came with metadata listing a de-identified subject ID, COVID-19 status, age in years and sex. The repertoires were made available in a free public database intended to serve as a resource for research on the immune response to SARS-CoV-2. Samples came from the ongoing ImmuneRACE study (first 160 participants) plus 1,254 subjects from 6 global collaborators. HLA class I and class II types, where available, came from metadata supplied by the sample provider rather than from assay-based typing. Deeply sampled blood TCRbeta repertoires from subjects exposed to, actively infected with, or recovered from COVID-19 were included in the dataset. The prospective study material was composed of cDNA or gDNA derived from T cells, B-cell-depleted T cells, or PBMCs.

Collaborating institutions collected whole blood in K2EDTA tubes following their own protocols. For TCRbeta analysis, collaborator samples were shipped as frozen whole blood, as isolated PBMCs, or as DNA extracted from either sample type. What the work shows at the level of the full study, not this receptor alone: How much clinical and demographic metadata was included differed by source and by participant, and the metadata was provided uncurated.

From a lookup of the germline V gene, CDR1 and CDR2 are ENHRY and SYGVKD. Trimming leaves V shorter by 8 bases and J shorter by 1 base, with the junction holding 8 bases beyond the gene matches. Taken from cysteine to phenylalanine, the CDR3 has 15 residues. Kept here is only the CDR3 DNA, which spans 45 bases and is read in frame from base 1. The immunoSEQ Assay, a bias-controlled multiplex PCR, was used to amplify TCRbeta CDR3 regions from genomic DNA. The original pipeline was this. The number of nucleated cells in each sample was estimated by amplification of reference gene primers within the assay. Sequence reads were collapsed and filtered to measure the absolute abundance of every unique TCRbeta CDR3 rearrangement. For each sample, productive Simpson clonality was calculated as the square root of Simpson's diversity index across productive rearrangements. This immuneACCESS table, as held by TCRdb, lists in-frame sequences with V and J called but not all clones. Of the missing ones, under half trace to an unresolved V gene in checked studies; the others have no known cause. That table furnishes V, J and clone size, whereas the DNA furnished D and trimming. The sample profile shows tens of thousands of clones; 80% to 90% of them were found once. The ten largest clones take up approximately 46% of the sample.

In regard to this clone: Its target antigen remains unknown. Per-nucleotide qualities are absent, and no much larger clonotype sits a single base away.

The chain joins TRBV10-3 to TRBJ1-5; 7 bases in between match TRBD1. The sequence was obtained from a human donor in a cohort sampled during active COVID-19. The sequenced sample consisted of peripheral blood. The DNA sequence follows: TGTGCCATCCACCCTGGGACAGAAAGCAATCAGCCCCAGCATTTT. This yields the protein CAIHPGTESNQPQHF.